These 27 T cell receptor beta chains were sequenced from one sample in a study of cytomegalovirus exposure and HLA in healthy donors. PCR used 60 Vbeta primers and 13 Jbeta primers. Data came from immunoSEQ multiplex PCR; TCRdb stores just in-frame clones and leaves some out. The sample lists fewer than 200,000 clones; roughly 77% were seen once. Sequenced input: PBMCs. These receptors originate from a woman in her 40s in good health and CMV-seropositive.

The chain uses TRBV10-1 and TRBJ2-2; perhaps TRBD1 as D (5 bases). The V gene's germline CDR1 is WNHNN and CDR2 SYGVQD (reference sequence). Trimming removed 6 bases from V and 4 bases from J, with 9 bases in between. This CDR3 comprises 13 residues. CDR3 nucleotide sequence: TGCGCCAGCAGCAGGGTGGGCACCGGGGAGCTGTTTTTT. Its translation is CASSRVGTGELFF.

The CDR3 DNA reads as TGCGCCAGCAGCTTTCTGCCGGGACAGGGTCAGCCCCAGCATTTT. This codes for CASSFLPGQGQPQHF. This chain links TRBV5-1 with TRBJ1-5; 9 bases are a match to TRBD1. The CDR3 totals 15 residues. Germline V gene data show CDR1 as SGHRS and CDR2 as YFSETQ. Trimming at V came to 2 bases and at J to 6 bases, leaving 6 bases not matched to a gene.

This chain links TRBV7-8 with TRBJ2-7; 10 nucleotides align to TRBD2. With 4 bases clipped from V and 3 bases from J, the junction kept 3 bases outside the gene matches. CDR3 size: 14 residues. In germline, CDR1 is SGHVS, CDR2 FQNEAQ. The CDR3 DNA reads as TGTGCCAGCAGCTCCGGGACTAGCGTCTACGAGCAGTACTTC. It codes for CASSSGTSVYEQYF.

This clone appeared a few times. The V call is TRBV6-4, the J call TRBJ1-1; D remains unclear. Trimming cost V 4 bases and J 2 bases, with 8 bases left between them. CDR3 length: 13 residues. CDR1 and CDR2 (germline): MRHNA, SNTAGT. The CDR3 spells CASSANFNTEAFF. CDR3 DNA sequence: TGTGCCAGCAGTGCTAACTTTAACACTGAAGCTTTCTTT.

This chain uses TRBV6-5 with TRBJ1-1; D is perhaps TRBD1 (6 bases). CDR3 length: 14 residues. Germline CDR1 is MNHEY and CDR2 is SVGAGI. Trimming shortened V by 4 bases and J by 4 bases, and 13 bases separated the two germline ends. CDR3 bases: TGTGCCAGCAGTTCAGGGGCCTGGGGCACTGAAGCTTTCTTT. It encodes CASSSGAWGTEAFF.

This clone was observed a single time. The chain has TRBV2 and TRBJ1-2; no clear D gene. The CDR3 is made up of 13 amino acids. The germline CDR1 and CDR2 sequences are SNHLY and FYNNEI. V was shortened by 6 bases and J by 7 bases, with 15 bases between the two germline ends. The chain's CDR3 is CASRLEGIGGYTF. In DNA, the CDR3 is TGTGCCAGCAGGCTGGAGGGAATCGGTGGCTACACCTTC. The complete variable domain, with remaining parts taken from reference TRBV2 and TRBJ1-2, reads EPEVTQTPSHQVTQMGQEVILRCVPISNHLYFYWYRQILGQKVEFLVSFYNNEISEKSEIFDDQFSVERPDGSNFTLKIRSTKLEDSAMYFCASRLEGIGGYTFGSGTRLTVV.

This chain connects TRBV6-1 to TRBJ1-1, with D possibly being TRBD1 (6 bases). V lost 4 bases, J lost 5 bases, and 17 bases lay in between. Germline values: CDR1 MNHNS, CDR2 SASEGT. CDR3 size: 15 residues. The CDR3: CASSGRDTGGTEAFF. DNA for the CDR3: TGTGCCAGCAGTGGCCGGGACACAGGCGGGACTGAAGCTTTCTTT.

V is TRBV5-3 and J is TRBJ2-7; 9 nucleotides match TRBD1. TRBV5-3 is filed as an ORF, its function uncertain. The CDR3 sequence is 14 residues long. The ends lost 4 bases at V and 0 bases at J; junction bases unmatched: 2. The CDR3 DNA reads TGTGCCAGAAGCAAGGGACAGGGCTCCTACGAGCAGTACTTC. It codes for CARSKGQGSYEQYF.

The table lists this clone with a count of one. The chain employs TRBV6-1 and TRBJ2-2, with D maybe TRBD2 (6 bases). Germline V gives CDR1 MNHNS, CDR2 SASEGT. The CDR3 sequence is 17 residues long. Deletions cut 2 bases from V and 0 bases from J, with 13 bases between. Here the CDR3 reads CASSEYAGGANTGELFF. CDR3 in DNA: TGTGCCAGCAGTGAATATGCCGGGGGTGCGAACACCGGGGAGCTGTTTTTT.

The chain has TRBV4-1 and TRBJ1-1; 9 bases are a match to TRBD1. Germline V gene sequence: CDR1 MGHRA, CDR2 YSYEKL. This CDR3 has 17 residues. V was pared by 4 bases and J by 4 bases, with 13 bases of the junction left unmatched. The CDR3 spells CASSLQPGQGGGTEAFF. CDR3 in DNA: TGCGCCAGCAGCCTGCAACCGGGACAGGGAGGCGGCACTGAAGCTTTCTTT.

The chain recombines TRBV19 with TRBJ2-7; 10 nucleotides line up with TRBD1. Trimming at V came to 4 bases and at J to 7 bases, leaving 7 bases not matched to a gene. The V gene's germline CDR1 is LNHDA and CDR2 SQIVND (reference sequence). The CDR3 length is 14 residues. This CDR3 is CASSTPGQGWEQYF. CDR3 DNA: TGTGCCAGTAGTACTCCGGGACAGGGGTGGGAGCAGTACTTC.

This chain connects TRBV27 to TRBJ2-3, with TRBD1 matching over 7 bases. Germline loops: CDR1 MNHEY, CDR2 SMNVEV (reference sequence). V was pared by 6 bases and J by 0 bases, with 6 bases of the junction left unmatched. This CDR3 is built from 15 residues. CDR3 DNA sequence: TGTGCCAGCAGAATGGGACAGTCTAGCACAGATACGCAGTATTTT. Its translation: CASRMGQSSTDTQYF.

The chain combines TRBV19 with TRBJ1-4; the match to TRBD1 covers 8 bases. CDR1 LNHDA and CDR2 SQIVND come from the germline V gene (reference sequence). V shed 1 base, J shed 2 bases, and the junction held 12 bases outside the gene matches. The CDR3 is made up of 19 amino acids. The CDR3 bases are TGTGCCAGTAGTATAGCCCTGACAGGGGCTCTTGGGACTAATGAAAAACTGTTTTTT. This codes for CASSIALTGALGTNEKLFF.

Only one count was recorded for this clone. This sequence joins TRBV27 and TRBJ2-7; D ambiguous. V was clipped by 6 bases and J by 4 bases, with 10 bases between them. CDR1 and CDR2 (germline): MNHEY, SMNVEV (reference sequence). The CDR3 extends over 12 amino acids. CDR3 sequence reads: CASSLGGYEQYF. CDR3 DNA sequence: TGTGCCAGCAGCCTAGGTGGATACGAGCAGTACTTC.

The CDR3 loop is CASSTMGVAGENEQFF. The CDR3 nucleotides are TGTGCCAGCAGCACAATGGGGGTAGCGGGAGAGAATGAGCAGTTCTTC. V and J are TRBV7-9 and TRBJ2-1, with 9 bases matching TRBD2. This CDR3 is built from 16 residues. J gave up 7 bases and V 5 bases, and 12 bases lay outside the gene matches. Germline V gene data show CDR1 as SEHNR and CDR2 as FQNEAQ (reference sequence).

The V and J genes are TRBV19 and TRBJ2-1; 10 bases agree with TRBD1. The germline V gene encodes CDR1 LNHDA and CDR2 SQIVND (reference sequence). Trimming removed 4 bases from V and 9 bases from J; junction bases left unmatched: 9. The CDR3 consists of 15 residues. The CDR3 DNA reads TGTGCCAGTAGTAGACCGGGACAGGGGTTTGGTGAGCAGTTCTTC. Its translation: CASSRPGQGFGEQFF.

The chain uses TRBV11-3 and TRBJ1-1, with D perhaps matching TRBD1 (6 bases). The CDR3 length is 13 residues. Germline V gives CDR1 SGHNT, CDR2 YENEEA. The V end was cut by 5 bases, the J end by 5 bases, with 12 bases between. The CDR3 coding sequence is TGTGCCAGCAGCGATACAGGGAAGACTGAAGCTTTCTTT. Its protein product is CASSDTGKTEAFF.

V is TRBV11-3 and J is TRBJ2-1; no reliable D call. V lost 0 bases and J lost 7, with 7 bases in between. Germline V gives CDR1 SGHNT, CDR2 YENEEA. There are 13 residues in the CDR3. CDR3 bases: TGTGCCAGCAGCTTAGATGAGCAAAATGAGCAGTTCTTC. As protein: CASSLDEQNEQFF.

This clone was counted between two and nine times. V and J are TRBV29-1 and TRBJ2-2, with 7 nucleotides matching TRBD1. The CDR3 sequence is 14 residues long. In germline, CDR1 is SQVTM, CDR2 ANQGSEA. Trimming removed 4 bases from V and 7 bases from J; junction bases left unmatched: 9. The CDR3 bases are TGCAGCGTTGTTGGGCAGGGGGTCAACGGGGAGCTGTTTTTT. This translates into CSVVGQGVNGELFF.

The chain couples TRBV28 to TRBJ1-3, with D perhaps matching TRBD1 (6 bases). Trimming pared 5 bases from V and 5 bases from J, leaving 10 bases between. The CDR3 consists of 13 residues. The germline gives CDR1 MDHEN, CDR2 SYDVKM. CDR3 sequence: CASSGTNRNTIYF. The CDR3 DNA sequence: TGTGCCAGCAGTGGGACAAATCGAAACACCATATATTTT.

J is TRBJ1-2 and V is TRBV7-2; 8 bases are shared with TRBD1. The CDR3 loop spans 14 amino acids. With V trimmed by 3 bases and J by 2 bases, 2 bases remained unmatched. From germline, CDR1 is SGHTA and CDR2 FQGNSA. The CDR3 DNA reads TGTGCCAGCAGCTTCGACAGGGGAAACTATGGCTACACCTTC. Encoded protein: CASSFDRGNYGYTF.

Of note for this clone: The junction and the germline gene differ at one end; a read error may be behind it. The chain joins TRBV7-6 to TRBJ2-5, with a weak D call TRBD2 (7 bases). This CDR3 has 14 amino acids. Germline values: CDR1 SGHVS, CDR2 FNYEAQ. The CDR3 sequence: CASSGEGVEEAQYF. The CDR3 nucleotides read TGTGCCAGCAGCGGGGAGGGGGTCGAAGAGGCCCAGTACTTC.

The table lists this clone with a few counts. The V and J genes are TRBV4-1 and TRBJ2-2, with 8 bases aligning to TRBD1. Unmatched junction bases numbered 7, after V lost 6 bases and J lost 1 base. The CDR3 loop spans 16 amino acids. Germline V CDR1 and CDR2: MGHRA, YSYEKL. The CDR3 region is CASRQTGTGNTGELFF. In nucleotides, the CDR3 is TGCGCCAGCAGACAAACCGGGACAGGGAACACCGGGGAGCTGTTTTTT.

The chain recombines TRBV30 with TRBJ1-4; no reliable D call. CDR3 size: 12 residues. Germline assignment: CDR1 GTSNPN and CDR2 SVGIG (reference sequence). Written as DNA, the CDR3 is TGTGCGAGGAGACCCGCGCGGGAAAAACTGTTTTTT. Translation gives CARRPAREKLFF.

This clone turned up a few times. The V call is TRBV11-2, the J call TRBJ2-5; D gene ambiguous. The CDR3 is 13 residues long. V dropped 1 base and J dropped 5 bases, with 8 bases sitting between them. Germline V gives CDR1 SGHAT, CDR2 FQNNGV. In DNA, the CDR3 is TGTGCCAGCAGCTTAGGCGGTAGGGAGACCCAGTACTTC. It translates to CASSLGGRETQYF.

This chain connects TRBV28 to TRBJ1-3; D uncertain. The CDR3 has 18 amino acids. V was clipped by 2 bases and J by 0 bases, with 17 bases between them. From germline, CDR1 is MDHEN and CDR2 SYDVKM. The CDR3 protein is CASSLGHGRMSSGNTIYF. The CDR3 nucleotides are TGTGCCAGCAGTTTAGGGCACGGCAGGATGAGCTCTGGAAACACCATATATTTT.

This chain links TRBV2 with TRBJ2-3; maybe TRBD2 (6 bases). This CDR3 is 16 amino acids long. Germline-derived CDR1 and CDR2 are SNHLY and FYNNEI. Deletions cut 3 bases from V and 0 bases from J, with 13 bases between. The CDR3 loop reads CASSDGAGISTDTQYF. Here the CDR3 DNA reads TGTGCCAGCAGTGACGGCGCGGGGATTAGCACAGATACGCAGTATTTT.